These T cell receptor beta chains were read from a single sample in a study of neurological immune-mediated disorders. Via MiXCR, TCRdb re-called the 5' RACE reads, giving one row per CDR3 protein. This sample has some 48,000 distinct CDR3 sequences, with about 22% found just once. Specimen: PBMCs. These receptors all stem from a man aged 55-75 years with HTLV-1-associated myelopathy (HAM/TSP). Each CDR3 is given without its conserved first and last residue. Fields, in order: CDR3 protein, V gene, J gene.

CDR3 protein: ASSLLGGGEQF
V gene: TRBV12-3/TRBV12-4
J gene: TRBJ2-1

CDR3 protein: ASSSRLAALYEQY
V gene: TRBV27
J gene: TRBJ2-7

CDR3 protein: SAGILDGNYNEQF
V gene: TRBV20-1
J gene: TRBJ2-1

CDR3 protein: ASSKKTSGRTTLYEQY
V gene: TRBV7-2
J gene: TRBJ2-7

CDR3 protein: ASAVWGDTGELF
V gene: TRBV5-1
J gene: TRBJ2-2

CDR3 protein: ASSLDRGLTSGANVLT
V gene: TRBV5-1
J gene: TRBJ2-6

CDR3 protein: ASSLVGSGGETQY
V gene: TRBV7-2
J gene: TRBJ2-5

CDR3 protein: ASSREGVAYGYT
V gene: TRBV7-9
J gene: TRBJ1-2

CDR3 protein: ASSPRDYSYNEQF
V gene: TRBV5-6
J gene: TRBJ2-1

CDR3 protein: ASLKGVSANYGYT
V gene: TRBV28
J gene: TRBJ1-2